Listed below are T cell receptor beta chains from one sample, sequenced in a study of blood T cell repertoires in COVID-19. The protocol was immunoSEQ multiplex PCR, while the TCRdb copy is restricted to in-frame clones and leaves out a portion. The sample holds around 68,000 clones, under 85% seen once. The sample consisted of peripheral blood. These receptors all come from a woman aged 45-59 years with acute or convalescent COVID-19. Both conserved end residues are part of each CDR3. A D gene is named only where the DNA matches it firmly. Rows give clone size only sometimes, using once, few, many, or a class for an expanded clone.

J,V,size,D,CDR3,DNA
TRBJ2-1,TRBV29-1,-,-,CSVEDGWSNGDYNEQFF,TGCAGCGTTGAAGATGGGTGGTCTAATGGAGACTACAATGAGCAGTTCTTC
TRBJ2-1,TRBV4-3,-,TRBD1,CASSQDGTGGMGQFF,TGCGCCAGCAGCCAAGATGGGACAGGGGGTATGGGGCAGTTCTTC
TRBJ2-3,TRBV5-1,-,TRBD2,CASSFLLTSGGTDTQYF,TGCGCCAGCAGCTTCCTCCTTACTAGCGGGGGCACAGATACGCAGTATTTT
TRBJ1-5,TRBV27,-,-,CASSLTGLGNQPQHF,TGTGCCAGCAGTCTGACGGGACTCGGCAATCAGCCCCAGCATTTT
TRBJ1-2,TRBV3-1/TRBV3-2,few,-,CASSQLDSYGYTF,TGTGCCAGCAGCCAGCTTGACAGTTACGGCTACACCTTC
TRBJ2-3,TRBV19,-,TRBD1,CASRWTGSGTDTQYF,TGTGCCAGCCGCTGGACAGGGTCGGGGACAGATACGCAGTATTTT
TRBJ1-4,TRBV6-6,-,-,CASSRDWEKLFF,TGTGCCAGCAGTCGGGACTGGGAAAAACTGTTTTTT
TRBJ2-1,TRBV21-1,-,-,CASSTNRDRGFHGPYNEQFF,TGTGCCAGCAGCACCAACCGGGACAGGGGTTTTCACGGACCCTACAATGAGCAGTTCTTC
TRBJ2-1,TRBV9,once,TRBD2,CASSASGNYNEQFF,TGTGCCAGCAGCGCTAGCGGGAACTACAATGAGCAGTTCTTC
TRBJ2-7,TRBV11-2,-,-,CASSLDGQQYEQYF,TGTGCCAGCAGCTTAGACGGACAACAGTACGAGCAGTACTTC
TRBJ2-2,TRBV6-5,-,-,CASRPGQNTGELFF,TGTGCCAGCAGACCGGGACAGAACACCGGGGAGCTGTTTTTT
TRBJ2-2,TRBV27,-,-,CASSFISGELFF,TGTGCCAGCAGTTTTATTTCCGGGGAGCTGTTTTTT
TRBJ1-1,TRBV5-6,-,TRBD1,CASSLRTGTLNTEAFF,TGTGCCAGCAGCTTACGGACAGGTACCTTGAACACTGAAGCTTTCTTT
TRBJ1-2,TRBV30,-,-,CAEKQGFNYGYTF,TGTGCCGAGAAGCAGGGTTTTAACTATGGCTACACCTTC
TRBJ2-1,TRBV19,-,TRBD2,CASSTSGLSNEQFF,TGTGCCAGTTCTACTAGCGGGCTGTCCAATGAGCAGTTCTTC
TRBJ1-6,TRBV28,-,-,CASSSEETYNSPLHF,TGTGCCAGCAGTTCAGAGGAAACTTATAATTCACCCCTCCACTTT
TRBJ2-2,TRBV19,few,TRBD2,CASSGSGRSRGGELFF,TGTGCCAGTAGTGGTAGCGGGAGGTCCCGAGGCGGGGAGCTGTTTTTT
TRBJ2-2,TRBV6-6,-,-,CASSPGQGVTGELFF,TGTGCCAGCTCCCCAGGGCAAGGGGTTACCGGGGAGCTGTTTTTT
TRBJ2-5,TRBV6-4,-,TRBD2,CASSWLAGVRTQYF,TGTGCCAGCTCTTGGCTAGCGGGGGTTAGGACCCAGTACTTC
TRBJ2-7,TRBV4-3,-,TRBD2,CASSRHGTSSAEQYF,TGCGCCAGCAGCCGCCATGGGACTAGTTCTGCCGAGCAGTACTTC
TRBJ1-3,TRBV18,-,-,CASSPPENRANTIYF,TGTGCCAGCTCACCGCCAGAAAACAGGGCAAACACCATATATTTT
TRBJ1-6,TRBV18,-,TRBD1,CASSRTHGDRAYNSPLHF,TGTGCCAGCTCACGAACACACGGGGACAGGGCCTATAATTCACCCCTCCACTTT
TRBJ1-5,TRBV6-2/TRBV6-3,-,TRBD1,CASSSGTGYSNQPQHF,TGTGCCAGCAGTTCGGGGACAGGCTATAGCAATCAGCCCCAGCATTTT
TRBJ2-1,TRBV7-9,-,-,CASSFTGNSYNEQFF,TGTGCCAGCAGCTTTACGGGGAACTCCTACAATGAGCAGTTCTTC
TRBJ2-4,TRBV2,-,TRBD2,CASRDLLAVDKNIQYF,TGTGCCAGCAGGGATTTACTAGCGGTCGACAAAAACATTCAGTACTTC
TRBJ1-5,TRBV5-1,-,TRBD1,CASSLKNRGNNQPQHF,TGCGCCAGCAGCTTGAAAAACAGGGGAAACAATCAGCCCCAGCATTTT
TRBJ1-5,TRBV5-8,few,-,CASSLVLAARSNQPQHF,TGTGCCAGCAGCTTGGTGTTGGCGGCAAGAAGCAATCAGCCCCAGCATTTT
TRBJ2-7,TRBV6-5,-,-,CASRQGRAYEQYF,TGTGCCAGCAGACAGGGCAGGGCATACGAGCAGTACTTC
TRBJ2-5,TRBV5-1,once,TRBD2,CASSLGTSGVSETQYF,TGCGCCAGCAGCTTAGGGACTAGCGGGGTTTCGGAGACCCAGTACTTC
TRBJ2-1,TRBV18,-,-,CASSPLDYPPDFLQFF,TGTGCCAGCTCACCACTGGACTACCCTCCTGATTTTTTGCAGTTCTTC
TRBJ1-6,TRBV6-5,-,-,CASSYSASGFALHF,TGTGCCAGCAGTTACTCGGCAAGCGGGTTCGCCCTCCACTTT
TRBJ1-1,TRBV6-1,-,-,CASSEIGGSEAFF,TGTGCCAGCAGTGAAATAGGAGGGAGTGAAGCTTTCTTT
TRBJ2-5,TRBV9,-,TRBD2,CASSVAPSGTGETQYF,TGTGCCAGCAGCGTAGCGCCTAGCGGGACCGGAGAGACCCAGTACTTC
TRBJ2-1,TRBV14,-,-,CASSQGSWQFF,TGTGCCAGCAGCCAAGGTTCTTGGCAGTTCTTC
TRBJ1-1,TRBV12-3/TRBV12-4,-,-,CASSLGLEAFF,TGTGCCAGCAGTTTAGGGCTTGAAGCTTTCTTT
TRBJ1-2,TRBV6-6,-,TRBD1,CASSRRQGADFARYTF,TGTGCCAGCAGTCGACGCCAGGGGGCTGATTTTGCCCGCTACACCTTC
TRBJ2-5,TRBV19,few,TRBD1,CASSIQGGRETQYF,TGTGCCAGTAGTATTCAAGGGGGCCGAGAGACCCAGTACTTC
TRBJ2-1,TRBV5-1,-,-,CASSLDRVGVNEQFF,TGCGCCAGCAGCTTGGACAGGGTAGGAGTCAATGAGCAGTTCTTC
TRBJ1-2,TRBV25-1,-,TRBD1,CASSELGQELGYYGYTF,TGTGCCAGCAGTGAATTGGGACAGGAATTGGGGTACTATGGCTACACCTTC
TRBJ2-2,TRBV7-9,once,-,CASSKLTFTGELFF,TGTGCCAGCAGCAAACTAACTTTTACCGGGGAGCTGTTTTTT
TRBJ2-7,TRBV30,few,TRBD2,CACRLAGSYEQYF,TGTGCCTGTAGACTAGCGGGATCCTACGAGCAGTACTTC
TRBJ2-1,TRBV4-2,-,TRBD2,CASAIAGGSSYNEQFF,TGTGCCAGCGCCATAGCCGGGGGGAGCTCCTACAATGAGCAGTTCTTC
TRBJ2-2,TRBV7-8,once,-,CASSLTTTRGTGELFF,TGTGCCAGCAGCTTAACGACCACCCGAGGCACCGGGGAGCTGTTTTTT
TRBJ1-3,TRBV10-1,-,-,CASSPLRADTIYF,TGCGCCAGCAGTCCCCTTCGTGCGGACACCATATATTTT
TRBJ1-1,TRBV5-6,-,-,CASSSRGRSTEAFF,TGTGCCAGCAGCTCTCGGGGGAGGTCCACTGAAGCTTTCTTT
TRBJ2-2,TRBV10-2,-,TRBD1,CASGTGGRNTGELFF,TGCGCCAGCGGGACAGGGGGAAGGAACACCGGGGAGCTGTTTTTT
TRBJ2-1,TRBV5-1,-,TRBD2,CASSLEAGVWNEQFF,TGCGCCAGCAGCTTGGAGGCGGGAGTCTGGAATGAGCAGTTCTTC
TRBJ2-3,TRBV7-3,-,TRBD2,CASSVGTSGGTDTQYF,TGTGCCAGCAGCGTGGGGACTAGCGGGGGCACAGATACGCAGTATTTT
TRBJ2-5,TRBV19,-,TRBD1,CASSRDRQETQYF,TGTGCCAGTAGTAGGGACAGGCAAGAGACCCAGTACTTC
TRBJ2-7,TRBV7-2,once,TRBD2,CASSQLASSTYEQYF,TGTGCCAGCAGCCAACTAGCGTCGAGCACCTACGAGCAGTACTTC
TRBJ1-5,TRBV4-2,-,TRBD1,CASSQAVSTGGAGQPQHF,TGTGCCAGCAGCCAAGCGGTCTCTACAGGGGGCGCGGGTCAGCCCCAGCATTTT
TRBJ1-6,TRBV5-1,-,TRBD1,CASSFFSSGTGISESPLHF,TGCGCCAGCAGCTTCTTTAGTTCCGGGACAGGGATAAGTGAATCACCCCTCCACTTT
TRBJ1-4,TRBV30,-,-,CAWSAKETNEKLFF,TGTGCCTGGAGTGCCAAGGAGACTAATGAAAAACTGTTTTTT
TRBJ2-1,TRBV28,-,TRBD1,CASKVRTGMRNEQFF,TGTGCCAGCAAAGTAAGGACAGGGATGAGGAATGAGCAGTTCTTC
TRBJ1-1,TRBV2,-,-,CASSPQQRNTEAFF,TGTGCCAGCAGCCCCCAACAGAGGAACACTGAAGCTTTCTTT